The rows below give T cell receptor beta chains drawn from one sample of a study of blood T cells in healthy people across ages. TCRdb independently ran MiXCR on the 5' RACE reads; one entry per CDR3 protein. Of about 780,000 distinct CDR3 sequences listed, around 45% were seen once; the top ten hold 18%. Sequenced input: blood. These receptors all stem from an elderly man in good health. Both conserved end residues are part of each CDR3.

j_call	v_call	cdr3_aa
TRBJ2-7	TRBV20-1	CSARVAGDEQYF
TRBJ2-3	TRBV3-1	CASSPPGPRSTDTQYF
TRBJ1-2	TRBV20-1	CSAREAGRGYGYTF
TRBJ2-3	TRBV15	CATSRDLGSERTDTQYF
TRBJ2-2	TRBV12-3/TRBV12-4	CASSLMVTGELFF
TRBJ2-7	TRBV16	CASSQSGGQGYEQYF
TRBJ1-4	TRBV2	CASSEPSTNEKLFF
NA	TRBV20-1	CSAPLAGGPMEETQYF
TRBJ2-7	TRBV30	CAWSVPTGEQYF
TRBJ2-4	TRBV13	CASREAGTKNIQYF
TRBJ2-1	TRBV7-8	CASSLVGTGTDNEQFF
TRBJ1-1	TRBV5-1	CASSLKGADQAFF
TRBJ2-1	TRBV7-3	CASSSTPGGALNEQFF
TRBJ2-1	TRBV7-2	CASSLGAGGSLNNEQFF
TRBJ2-3	TRBV5-1	CASKQGSTDTQYF
TRBJ2-4	TRBV6-2/TRBV6-3	CASSSSGQGVKVIQYF
TRBJ1-2	TRBV28	CATQTGGGYGYTF
TRBJ2-7	TRBV18	CASSPRASYEQYF
TRBJ2-7	TRBV20-1	CSARGTTLGSYEQYF
TRBJ2-7	TRBV6-1	CASSEFEQSYEQYF
TRBJ1-4	TRBV18	CASSPPTGSQGDEKLFF
TRBJ1-2	TRBV5-6	CASSSGLGDFYGYTF
TRBJ2-5	TRBV7-9	CASSPGQPQETQYF
TRBJ2-1	TRBV20-1	CSARALAGAYNEQFF
TRBJ1-2	TRBV7-2	CASSLQQQGAHGYTF
NA	TRBV29-1	CSVEGDGGAYNEQYF
TRBJ2-7	TRBV9	CAGSASGTSGSPRNEQYF
TRBJ1-4	TRBV15	CATSPNGRSNEKLFF
TRBJ1-1	TRBV20-1	CSAREDTEAFF
TRBJ1-2	TRBV13	CASSLGGGNGYTF
TRBJ1-6	TRBV14	CASSRSQGIYSPLHF
TRBJ2-5	TRBV11-1	CASSPWTGQETQYF
TRBJ2-5	TRBV12-3/TRBV12-4	CASSQKAQETQYF
TRBJ2-7	TRBV20-1	CSAIQNPNLYVGQYF
TRBJ2-1	TRBV14	CASSLPTMREQFF